Following are 10 T cell receptor beta chains from one sample sequenced in a study of cytotoxic CD8 clonotypes in ibrutinib-treated CLL. Here immunoSEQ multiplex PCR was the method, and the copy in TCRdb shows in-frame clones only, minus some. The table records approximately 320,000 clones, roughly two thirds of them present only once. Sequenced material: PBMCs, taken after 36 months of ibrutinib treatment. The receptors here all came from a human donor with chronic lymphocytic leukemia.

V gene TRBV27 combines with J gene TRBJ2-7; no definite D call. Germline lookup yields CDR1 MNHEY and CDR2 SMNVEV (reference sequence). This CDR3 region has 11 residues. Trimming took off 7 bases at V and 4 bases at J, with 8 bases between the two ends. The CDR3 DNA sequence: TGTGCCAGCAACTTCGGGTACGAGCAGTACTTC. This codes for CASNFGYEQYF.

This clone was found a few times. This sequence joins TRBV28 and TRBJ1-1; D is unresolved. V was shortened by 5 bases and J by 3 bases, with 13 bases between the two germline ends. Germline assignment: CDR1 MDHEN and CDR2 SYDVKM. This CDR3 spans 14 amino acids. CDR3 nucleotides: TGTGCCAGCAGTCCCGACAAAACCTACACTGAAGCTTTCTTT. It yields the protein CASSPDKTYTEAFF.

The table lists this clone with a few counts. The J gene is TRBJ2-1, the V gene TRBV15; maybe TRBD1 (5 bases). The CDR3 length is 16 residues. Germline CDR1 is LNHNV and CDR2 is YYDKDF (reference sequence). Trimming took off 0 bases at V and 8 bases at J, with 17 bases between the two ends. The CDR3 is CATSREAGLRYDEQFF. For the CDR3, the DNA is TGTGCCACCAGCAGAGAGGCAGGGTTACGTTACGATGAGCAGTTCTTC. Filled out from reference TRBV15 and TRBJ2-1, the complete variable domain reads DAMVIQNPRYQVTQFGKPVTLSCSQTLNHNVMYWYQQKSSQAPKLLFHYYDKDFNNEADTPDNFQSRRPNTSFCFLDIRSPGLGDTAMYLCATSREAGLRYDEQFFGPGTRLTVL.

This chain uses TRBV10-2 with TRBJ1-2; D ambiguous. Trimming shortened V by 3 bases and J by 4 bases, and 3 bases separated the two germline ends. The CDR3 is made up of 11 amino acids. Germline CDR1 WSHSY, CDR2 SAAADI. CDR3 loop: CASSDSYGYTF. CDR3 nucleotide sequence: TGCGCCAGCAGTGACAGCTATGGCTACACCTTC.

V is TRBV10-3 and J is TRBJ1-2; 9 bases map to TRBD1. The ends lost 5 bases at V and 3 bases at J; junction bases unmatched: 4. From germline, CDR1 is ENHRY and CDR2 SYGVKD. The CDR3 loop spans 14 amino acids. The chain's CDR3 is CAISKGQGDYGYTF. DNA of the CDR3: TGTGCCATCAGTAAGGGACAGGGTGACTATGGCTACACCTTC.

As concerns this clone: Relative to the germline gene, one junction end is altered; a read error may explain this. The chain employs TRBV27 and TRBJ2-1; TRBD2 matches 8 bases. The CDR3 length is 13 residues. The germline V gene has CDR1 MNHEY and CDR2 SMNVEV (reference sequence). CDR3 loop: CASSLGLAGSLVF. CDR3 DNA sequence: TGTGCCAGCAGTTTAGGACTAGCTGGGAGCTTGGTCTTC.

This clone was found a few times. The chain recombines TRBV5-1 with TRBJ2-2; maybe TRBD1 (6 bases). The CDR3 runs 16 residues. CDR1 is SGHRS and CDR2 is YFSETQ in the germline V gene. The V end lost 3 bases, the J end lost 1 base, and 13 bases lay between the germline ends. The CDR3 region is CASSSRTAGNTGELFF. In nucleotides, the CDR3 is TGCGCCAGCAGCTCCCGGACAGCAGGGAACACCGGGGAGCTGTTTTTT.

The chain combines TRBV7-3 with TRBJ1-2, with 10 nucleotides matching TRBD1. Germline trimming cut 5 bases from V and 7 bases from J; bases unmatched to any gene: 7. From germline, CDR1 is SGHTA and CDR2 FQGTGA. The CDR3 has 14 amino acids. The CDR3 nucleotides read TGTGCCAGCAGCGTGACAGGGGGCGCTTCTGGCTACACCTTC. Its translation: CASSVTGGASGYTF.

The chain has TRBV29-1 and TRBJ1-1; D is possibly TRBD1 (5 bases). Between the trimmed V and J ends, which lost 4 bases and 0 bases, there was a span of 9 bases. The CDR3 runs to 13 residues. Looked up from germline, CDR1 is SQVTM and CDR2 is ANQGSEA. For the CDR3, the DNA is TGCAGCGTTGTGGAGGGGTTGAACACTGAAGCTTTCTTT. Protein: CSVVEGLNTEAFF.

The chain combines TRBV7-7 with TRBJ2-1, with D possibly being TRBD1 (5 bases). Per germline, CDR1 SSHAT and CDR2 FNYEAQ (reference sequence). The CDR3 sequence is 16 residues long. Trimming removed 0 bases at V and 4 bases at J, with 13 bases between. Here the CDR3 reads CASSLAPTVLYNEQFF. CDR3 in DNA: TGTGCCAGCAGCTTAGCGCCGACAGTTCTTTACAATGAGCAGTTCTTC.